One and the same sample provided the 12 T cell receptor beta chains below, sequenced in a study of blood T cell repertoires in COVID-19. Profiled with immunoSEQ multiplex PCR; TCRdb holds only in-frame clones, not every one. This repertoire shows approximately 260,000 clones, roughly 84% found once; its top ten account for 8.6%. Sequencing input: peripheral blood. Every receptor here comes from a human donor in a cohort sampled during active COVID-19.

This chain uses TRBV6-1 with TRBJ2-3, with TRBD2 as a possible D gene (5 bases). The germline V gene encodes CDR1 MNHNS and CDR2 SASEGT. Trimming pared 3 bases from V and 0 bases from J, leaving 13 bases between. The CDR3 covers 16 residues. For the CDR3, the DNA is TGTGCCAGCAGTGACCCGGGATTTTCTAGCACAGATACGCAGTATTTT. It translates to CASSDPGFSSTDTQYF.

V usage is TRBV28 and J usage is TRBJ2-3, with no clear D. The length of the CDR3 is 13 residues. Trimming took 3 bases from V and 0 from J, leaving 4 bases between them. Germline CDR1 MDHEN, CDR2 SYDVKM. DNA of the CDR3: TGTGCCAGCAGTTTGGGCAGCACAGATACGCAGTATTTT. This codes for CASSLGSTDTQYF.

V gene TRBV28 combines with J gene TRBJ1-2; 7 bases agree with TRBD1. Germline values: CDR1 MDHEN, CDR2 SYDVKM. The CDR3 totals 13 residues. After removal of 8 bases from V and 5 bases from J, the junction contained 8 bases not matched to a gene. This CDR3 is CASADSGGYGYTF. DNA of the CDR3: TGTGCCAGCGCCGACTCAGGGGGTTATGGCTACACCTTC.

The chain links TRBV4-1 to TRBJ2-3; possibly TRBD2 for D (5 bases). V was pared by 0 bases and J by 2 bases, with 12 bases between. The CDR3 has 16 amino acids. Germline CDR1 is MGHRA and CDR2 is YSYEKL. CDR3 bases: TGCGCCAGCAGCCAAGAGCGAGGGATCTCCACAGATACGCAGTATTTT. Protein product: CASSQERGISTDTQYF.

This clone was picked up one time. The rearrangement joins TRBV3-1 (or the pseudogene TRBV3-2) to TRBJ1-2; 8 nucleotides agree with TRBD1. V lost 4 bases, J lost 5 bases, and 6 bases stayed unmatched. Germline CDR1 is LGHDT and CDR2 is YNNKEL (reference sequence). This CDR3 comprises 14 residues. In nucleotides, the CDR3 is TGTGCCAGCAGCCCTTCCACAGGGGGGTATGGCTACACCTTC. This sequence encodes CASSPSTGGYGYTF.

The J gene is TRBJ2-7, the V gene TRBV5-6, with 8 bases that match TRBD2. The V and J ends lost 0 bases and 4 bases, in that order; junction bases with no gene match: 3. Germline loops: CDR1 SGHDT, CDR2 YYEEEE. The CDR3 totals 14 residues. CDR3 DNA sequence: TGTGCCAGCAGCTTGGTCGGGAGGGATTACGAGCAGTACTTC. This gives the protein CASSLVGRDYEQYF.

V is TRBV5-1 and J is TRBJ1-2; no clear D. With 4 bases removed from V and 6 bases from J, the gap between germline ends came to 13 bases. Germline assignment: CDR1 SGHRS and CDR2 YFSETQ. The CDR3 spans 13 residues. CDR3 nucleotide sequence: TGCGCCAGCAGCCCAATATCAGAAAATGGCTACACCTTC. Translation: CASSPISENGYTF.

This clone was counted once. The DNA of the CDR3 is TGTGCCAGCGGTCTCTTCCCCCTACAGGCGGCCAATTCACCCCTCCACTTT. Protein sequence: CASGLFPLQAANSPLHF. This sequence joins TRBV28 and TRBJ1-6, with D perhaps TRBD1 (5 bases). Germline-derived CDR1 and CDR2 are MDHEN and SYDVKM. This CDR3 region has 17 residues. V gave up 8 bases and J gave up 7 bases, with 24 bases separating them.

This rearrangement joins TRBV5-8 to TRBJ1-1, with D possibly being TRBD1 (5 bases). The CDR3 is 13 amino acids. CDR1 is SGHTS and CDR2 is YDEGEE in the germline V gene. The V and J ends lost 2 bases and 4 bases respectively, with 9 bases between them. CDR3: CASSLSGITEAFF. In DNA, the CDR3 is TGTGCCAGCAGCTTATCAGGGATCACTGAAGCTTTCTTT.

This clone was seen just once. The chain carries TRBV6-5 and TRBJ1-6; 8 bases agree with TRBD1. Germline V CDR1 and CDR2: MNHEY, SVGAGI. With V trimmed by 5 bases and J by 9 bases, 3 bases remained unmatched. The length of the CDR3 is 13 residues. The CDR3 DNA sequence: TGTGCCAGCAGTAGTGACAGGGGTTCACCCCTCCACTTT. Translated, it gives CASSSDRGSPLHF.

The V gene is TRBV21-1, the J gene TRBJ1-1; the D call of TRBD1 is as the table states it, not checked on the DNA. TRBV21-1 is deemed a pseudogene. The CDR3 is 9 residues long. The CDR3 loop reads CARQGRAFF. CDR3 in DNA: TGTGCCAGACAGGGACGGGCTTTCTTT.

The chain is built from TRBV7-6 and TRBJ2-3, with 10 bases that match TRBD2. The CDR3 covers 15 residues. Germline CDR1 and CDR2: SGHVS and FNYEAQ. With 6 bases clipped from V and 4 bases from J, the junction kept 7 bases outside the gene matches. The DNA for the CDR3 is TGTGCCAGCAGAGGGTCTAGCGGGAGTTCAGATACGCAGTATTTT. Translated: CASRGSSGSSDTQYF. Filled out from reference TRBV7-6 and TRBJ2-3, the complete variable domain reads GAGVSQSPRYKVTKRGQDVALRCDPISGHVSLYWYRQALGQGPEFLTYFNYEAQQDKSGLPNDRFSAERPEGSISTLTIQRTEQRDSAMYRCASRGSSGSSDTQYFGPGTRLTVL.